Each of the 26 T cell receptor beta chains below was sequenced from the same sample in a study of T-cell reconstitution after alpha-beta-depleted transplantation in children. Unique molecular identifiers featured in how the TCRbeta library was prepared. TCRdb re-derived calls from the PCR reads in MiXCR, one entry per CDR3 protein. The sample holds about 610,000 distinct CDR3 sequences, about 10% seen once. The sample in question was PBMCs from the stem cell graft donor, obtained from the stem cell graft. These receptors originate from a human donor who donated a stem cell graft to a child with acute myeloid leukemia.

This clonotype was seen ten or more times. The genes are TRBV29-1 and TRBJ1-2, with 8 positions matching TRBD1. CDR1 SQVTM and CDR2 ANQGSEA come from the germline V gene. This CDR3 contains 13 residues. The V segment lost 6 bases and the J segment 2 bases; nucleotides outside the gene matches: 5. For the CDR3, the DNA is TGCAGCGTCTGGACAGGGTTGAACTATGGCTACACCTTC. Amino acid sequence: CSVWTGLNYGYTF.

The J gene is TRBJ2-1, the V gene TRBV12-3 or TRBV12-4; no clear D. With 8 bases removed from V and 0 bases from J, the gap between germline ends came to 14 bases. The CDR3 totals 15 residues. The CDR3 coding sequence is TGTGCCAGCCGAACACACCGGAGCTCCTACAATGAGCAGTTCTTC. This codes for CASRTHRSSYNEQFF.

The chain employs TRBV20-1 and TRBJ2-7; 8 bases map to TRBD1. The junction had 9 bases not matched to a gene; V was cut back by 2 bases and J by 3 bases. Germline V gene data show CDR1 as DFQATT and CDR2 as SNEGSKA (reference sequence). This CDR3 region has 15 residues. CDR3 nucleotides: TGCAGTGCTAGACAGGGGACAGGCCCCTTCTACGAGCAGTACTTC. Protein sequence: CSARQGTGPFYEQYF.

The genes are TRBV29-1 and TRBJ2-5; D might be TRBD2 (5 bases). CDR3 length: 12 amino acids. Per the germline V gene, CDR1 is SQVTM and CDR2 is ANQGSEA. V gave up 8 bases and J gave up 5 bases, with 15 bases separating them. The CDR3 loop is CSPRTPGETQYF. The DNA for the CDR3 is TGCAGCCCTCGGACCCCGGGGGAGACCCAGTACTTC.

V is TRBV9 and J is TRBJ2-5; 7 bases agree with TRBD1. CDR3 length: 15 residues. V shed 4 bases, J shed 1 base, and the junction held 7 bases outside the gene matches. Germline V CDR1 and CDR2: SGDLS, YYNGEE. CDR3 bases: TGTGCCAGCAGCATCCTACAGGGGCCCCAAGAGACCCAGTACTTC. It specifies CASSILQGPQETQYF.

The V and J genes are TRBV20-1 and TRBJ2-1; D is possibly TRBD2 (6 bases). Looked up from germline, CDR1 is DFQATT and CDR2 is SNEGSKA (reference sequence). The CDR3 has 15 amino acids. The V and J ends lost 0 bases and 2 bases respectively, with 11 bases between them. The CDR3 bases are TGCAGTGCTAGAGATCTTAGCGGACCCTACAATGAGCAGTTCTTC. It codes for CSARDLSGPYNEQFF.

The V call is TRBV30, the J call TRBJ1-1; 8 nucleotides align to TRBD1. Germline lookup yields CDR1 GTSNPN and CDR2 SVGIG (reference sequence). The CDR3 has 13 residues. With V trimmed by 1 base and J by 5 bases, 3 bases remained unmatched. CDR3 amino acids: CAWSAQGGTEAFF. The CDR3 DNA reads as TGTGCCTGGAGTGCACAGGGGGGGACTGAAGCTTTCTTT.

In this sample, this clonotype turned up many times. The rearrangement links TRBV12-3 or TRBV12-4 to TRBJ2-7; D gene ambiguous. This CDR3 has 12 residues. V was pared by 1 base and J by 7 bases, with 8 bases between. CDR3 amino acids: CASSLGRKEQYF. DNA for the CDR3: TGTGCCAGCAGTTTAGGCCGGAAGGAGCAGTACTTC.

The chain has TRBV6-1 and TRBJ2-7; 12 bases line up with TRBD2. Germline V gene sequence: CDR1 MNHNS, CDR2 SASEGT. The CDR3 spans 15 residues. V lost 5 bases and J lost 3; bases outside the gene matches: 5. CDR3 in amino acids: CASSRTSGVLYEQYF. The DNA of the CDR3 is TGTGCCAGCAGTAGGACTAGCGGGGTTCTCTACGAGCAGTACTTC.

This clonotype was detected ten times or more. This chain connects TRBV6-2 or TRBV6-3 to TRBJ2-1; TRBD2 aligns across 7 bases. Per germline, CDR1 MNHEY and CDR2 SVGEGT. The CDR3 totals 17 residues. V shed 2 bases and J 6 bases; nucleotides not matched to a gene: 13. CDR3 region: CASSYDLRGRVLNEQFF. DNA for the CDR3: TGTGCCAGCAGTTACGACCTTCGGGGGAGGGTACTCAATGAGCAGTTCTTC.

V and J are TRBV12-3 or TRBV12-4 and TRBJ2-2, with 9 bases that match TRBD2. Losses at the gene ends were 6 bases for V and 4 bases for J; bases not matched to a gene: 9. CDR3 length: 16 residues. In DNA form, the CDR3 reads TGTGCCAGCAGACCCCTAGCGGGACAAATCACCGGGGAGCTGTTTTTT. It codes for CASRPLAGQITGELFF.

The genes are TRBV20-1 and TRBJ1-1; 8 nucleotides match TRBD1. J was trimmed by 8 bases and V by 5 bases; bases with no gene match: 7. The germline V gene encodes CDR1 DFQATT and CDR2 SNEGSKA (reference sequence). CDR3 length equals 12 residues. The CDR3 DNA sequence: TGCAGTGCTGGAAGACAGGGGCAAGAAGCTTTCTTT. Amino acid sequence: CSAGRQGQEAFF.

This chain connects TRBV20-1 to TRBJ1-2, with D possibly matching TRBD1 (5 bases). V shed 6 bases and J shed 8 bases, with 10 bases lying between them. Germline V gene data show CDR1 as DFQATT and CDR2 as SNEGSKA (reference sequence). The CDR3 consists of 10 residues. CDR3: CSALREGYTF. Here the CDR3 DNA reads TGCAGTGCCCTCAGGGAAGGCTACACCTTC.

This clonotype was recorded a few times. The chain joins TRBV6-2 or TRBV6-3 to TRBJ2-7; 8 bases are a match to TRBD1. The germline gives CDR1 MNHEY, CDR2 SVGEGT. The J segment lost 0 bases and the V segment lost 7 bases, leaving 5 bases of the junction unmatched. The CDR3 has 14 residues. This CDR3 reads CASTVGQASYEQYF. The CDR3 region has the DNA TGTGCCAGCACAGTGGGACAGGCCTCCTACGAGCAGTACTTC.

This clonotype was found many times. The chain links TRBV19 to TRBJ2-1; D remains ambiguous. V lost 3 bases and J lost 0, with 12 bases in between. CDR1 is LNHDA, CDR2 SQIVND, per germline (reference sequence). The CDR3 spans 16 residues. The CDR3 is CASSMSAVSSYNEQFF. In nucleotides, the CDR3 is TGTGCCAGTAGTATGTCTGCGGTGAGCTCCTACAATGAGCAGTTCTTC.

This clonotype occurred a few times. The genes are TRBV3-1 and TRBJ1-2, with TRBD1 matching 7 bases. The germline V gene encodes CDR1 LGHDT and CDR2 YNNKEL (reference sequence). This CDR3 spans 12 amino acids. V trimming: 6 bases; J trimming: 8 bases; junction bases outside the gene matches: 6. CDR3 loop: CASRLQGQGYTF. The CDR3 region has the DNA TGTGCCAGCAGGCTACAGGGGCAAGGCTACACCTTC.

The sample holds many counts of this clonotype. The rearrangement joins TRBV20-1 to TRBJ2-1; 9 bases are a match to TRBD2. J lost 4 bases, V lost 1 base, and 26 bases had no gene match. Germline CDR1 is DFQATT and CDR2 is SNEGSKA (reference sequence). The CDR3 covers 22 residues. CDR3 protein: CSARAAPLGTSRNTIAYNEQFF. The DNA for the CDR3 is TGCAGTGCTAGAGCCGCCCCCCTCGGGACTAGCCGAAATACCATTGCTTACAATGAGCAGTTCTTC.

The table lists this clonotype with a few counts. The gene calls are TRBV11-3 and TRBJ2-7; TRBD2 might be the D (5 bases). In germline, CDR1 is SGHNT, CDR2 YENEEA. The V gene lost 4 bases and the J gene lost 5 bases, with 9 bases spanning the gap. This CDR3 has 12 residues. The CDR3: CASSSQEDEQYF. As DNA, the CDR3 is TGTGCCAGCAGCTCCCAGGAGGACGAGCAGTACTTC.

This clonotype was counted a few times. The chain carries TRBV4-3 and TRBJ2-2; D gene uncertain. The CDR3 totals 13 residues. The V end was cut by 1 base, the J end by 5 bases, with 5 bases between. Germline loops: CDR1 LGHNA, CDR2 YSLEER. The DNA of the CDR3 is TGCGCCAGCAGCCAAGGGGTTACCGGGGAGCTGTTTTTT. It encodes CASSQGVTGELFF.

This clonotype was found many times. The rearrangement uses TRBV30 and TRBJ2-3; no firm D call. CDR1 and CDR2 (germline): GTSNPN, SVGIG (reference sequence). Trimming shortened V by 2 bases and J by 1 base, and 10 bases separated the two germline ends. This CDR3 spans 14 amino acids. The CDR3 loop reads CAWSKGTGTDTQYF. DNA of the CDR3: TGTGCCTGGAGTAAGGGAACGGGCACAGATACGCAGTATTTT.

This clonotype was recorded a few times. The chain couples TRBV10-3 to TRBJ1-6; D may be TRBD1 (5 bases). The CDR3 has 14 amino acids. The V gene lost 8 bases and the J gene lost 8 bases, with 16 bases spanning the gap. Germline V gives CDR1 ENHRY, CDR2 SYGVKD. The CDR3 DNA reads TGTGCCATCCGGGACGGCGGTTGGGATTCACCCCTCCACTTT. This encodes CAIRDGGWDSPLHF.

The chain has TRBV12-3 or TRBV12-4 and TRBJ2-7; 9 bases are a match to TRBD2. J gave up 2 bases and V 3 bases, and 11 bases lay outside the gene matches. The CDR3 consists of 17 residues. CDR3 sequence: CASSLGQGRTSAYEQYF. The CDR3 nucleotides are TGTGCCAGCAGTTTGGGTCAGGGTCGGACTAGCGCCTACGAGCAGTACTTC.

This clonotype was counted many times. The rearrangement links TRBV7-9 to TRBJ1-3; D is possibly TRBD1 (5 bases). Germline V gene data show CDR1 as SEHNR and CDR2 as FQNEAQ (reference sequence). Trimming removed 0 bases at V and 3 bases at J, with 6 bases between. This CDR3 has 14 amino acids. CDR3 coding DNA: TGTGCCAGCAGCTTAGCAGGGGATGGAAACACCATATATTTT. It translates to CASSLAGDGNTIYF.

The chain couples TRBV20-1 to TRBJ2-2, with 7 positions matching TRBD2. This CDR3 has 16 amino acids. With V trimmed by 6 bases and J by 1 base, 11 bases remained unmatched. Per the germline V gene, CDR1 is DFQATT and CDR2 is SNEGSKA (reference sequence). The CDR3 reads CSAWSHASGNTGELFF. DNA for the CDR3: TGCAGTGCCTGGTCTCACGCTAGCGGGAACACCGGGGAGCTGTTTTTT.

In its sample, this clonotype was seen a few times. This chain's CDR3 is CSARVSGVNEQFF. The CDR3 DNA sequence: TGCAGTGCTAGAGTCTCGGGGGTGAATGAGCAGTTCTTC. The rearrangement links TRBV20-1 to TRBJ2-1; TRBD2 is a possible D gene (6 bases). V was shortened by 1 base and J by 7 bases, with 11 bases between the two germline ends. CDR1 and CDR2 (germline): DFQATT, SNEGSKA (reference sequence). This CDR3 has 13 amino acids.

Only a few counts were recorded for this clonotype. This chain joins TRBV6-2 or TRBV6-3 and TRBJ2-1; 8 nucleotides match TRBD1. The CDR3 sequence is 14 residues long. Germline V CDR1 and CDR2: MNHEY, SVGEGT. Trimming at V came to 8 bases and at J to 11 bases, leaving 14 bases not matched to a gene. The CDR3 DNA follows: TGTGCCAGCGCCCTCTCTGACAGGGGCGCAAAGCAGTTCTTC. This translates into CASALSDRGAKQFF.